One and the same sample provided the 12 T cell receptor beta chains below, sequenced in a study of cytomegalovirus exposure and HLA in healthy donors. The study ran its PCR with 60 Vbeta and 13 Jbeta primers. Using immunoSEQ multiplex PCR, the repertoire was profiled, and TCRdb retains in-frame clones only, with some absent. The data contain under 200,000 clones, around 82% of them seen just once; the ten biggest clones take up approximately 2.5%. Sequencing input: PBMCs. These receptor sequences come from a man in his fifties or sixties in good health and CMV-seronegative.

The V and J genes are TRBV5-6 and TRBJ1-1; D not certain. The CDR3 runs 14 residues. V was trimmed by 0 bases and J by 4 bases, leaving 10 bases between them. The V gene's germline CDR1 is SGHDT and CDR2 YYEEEE. As DNA, the CDR3 is TGTGCCAGCAGCTTGGTGGTCGCGGGCACTGAAGCTTTCTTT. It is translated as CASSLVVAGTEAFF.

This sequence joins TRBV6-1 and TRBJ1-1; D unresolved. The CDR3 contains 17 residues. The V and J ends lost 2 bases and 3 bases respectively, with 19 bases between them. The germline gives CDR1 MNHNS, CDR2 SASEGT. The CDR3: CASSEREGLWLDTEAFF. The CDR3, as DNA: TGTGCCAGCAGTGAACGGGAAGGATTGTGGCTGGACACTGAAGCTTTCTTT.

This chain connects TRBV6-1 to TRBJ2-7, with TRBD2 matching over 7 bases. V gave up 5 bases and J gave up 3 bases; unmatched junction bases: 4. The germline V gene has CDR1 MNHNS and CDR2 SASEGT. The CDR3 consists of 13 residues. CDR3 in amino acids: CASSWGGDYEQYF. The CDR3 nucleotides are TGTGCCAGCAGTTGGGGGGGGGACTACGAGCAGTACTTC.

The chain employs TRBV13 and TRBJ1-2, with D tentatively TRBD1 (5 bases). Trimming left V 5 bases short and J 8 bases short, with 24 bases between. The CDR3 covers 16 residues. The germline gives CDR1 PRHDT, CDR2 FYEKMQ (reference sequence). CDR3 residues: CASSPGRLGGYRGYTF. CDR3 in DNA: TGTGCCAGCAGCCCCGGGAGACTGGGGGGGTATCGAGGCTACACCTTC.

The rearrangement uses TRBV9 and TRBJ2-7; TRBD2 might be the D (6 bases). V lost 4 bases to trimming and J lost 0 bases, with 14 bases between them. The germline gives CDR1 SGDLS, CDR2 YYNGEE. The CDR3 extends over 15 amino acids. In DNA form, the CDR3 reads TGTGCCAGCAGCCTGGGGACTTTCGCCTCCTACGAGCAGTACTTC. It codes for CASSLGTFASYEQYF.

This clone was found once. This chain joins TRBV28 and TRBJ1-1, with TRBD1 identical over 12 bases. The V gene end was trimmed by 6 bases and the J gene end by 0 bases; junction bases not matched to a gene: 11. The germline V gene encodes CDR1 MDHEN and CDR2 SYDVKM. The CDR3 runs to 18 residues. For the CDR3, the DNA is TGTGCCAGCAGGAAAACCGGGACAGGGGGCCCTATGAACACTGAAGCTTTCTTT. Amino acids: CASRKTGTGGPMNTEAFF. Full variable domain (outside the CDR3, taken from reference TRBV28 and TRBJ1-1): DVKVTQSSRYLVKRTGEKVFLECVQDMDHENMFWYRQDPGLGLRLIYFSYDVKMKEKGDIPEGYSVSREKKERFSLILESASTNQTSMYLCASRKTGTGGPMNTEAFFGQGTRLTVV.

About this clone itself: One end of the junction fails to match germline, which may point to a read error. This chain uses TRBV27 with TRBJ1-2; no firm D call. The CDR3 extends over 14 amino acids. Germline V lookup: CDR1 MNHEY, CDR2 SMNVEV (reference sequence). This chain's CDR3 is CASSLSGGLKGCTF. The CDR3 coding sequence is TGTGCCAGCAGTTTATCGGGAGGTCTCAAGGGCTGCACCTTC.

The rearrangement links TRBV16 to TRBJ2-7; perhaps TRBD2 as D (6 bases). Looked up from germline, CDR1 is KGHSY and CDR2 is FQNENV. Trimming cost V 2 bases and J 3 bases, with 17 bases left between them. This CDR3 is 16 amino acids long. The CDR3 nucleotides read TGTGCCAGCAGCCAACCCATGGGCGGGGTTGACTACGAGCAGTACTTC. It encodes CASSQPMGGVDYEQYF.

The chain has TRBV5-1 and TRBJ2-1; D perhaps matches TRBD2 (5 bases). Trimming took off 0 bases at V and 0 bases at J, with 16 bases between the two ends. CDR3 length equals 18 residues. Germline V lookup: CDR1 SGHRS, CDR2 YFSETQ. Written as DNA, the CDR3 is TGCGCCAGCAGCTTGGGGCCCCCCTCGGGGAGCTCCTACAATGAGCAGTTCTTC. This gives the protein CASSLGPPSGSSYNEQFF.

CDR3 in DNA: TGTGCCAGCTACGCAGGGGGAATGAACACTGAAGCTTTCTTT. Its protein product is CASYAGGMNTEAFF. The rearrangement joins TRBV28 to TRBJ1-1, with 7 nucleotides matching TRBD1. The CDR3 length is 14 residues. With V trimmed by 8 bases and J by 0 bases, 6 bases remained unmatched. CDR1 and CDR2 (germline): MDHEN, SYDVKM.

This clone was detected a few times. The rearrangement uses TRBV15 and TRBJ2-7, with 11 bases fitting TRBD1. CDR1 and CDR2 from the germline V gene are LNHNV and YYDKDF (reference sequence). The CDR3 runs to 15 residues. With V trimmed by 0 bases and J by 9 bases, 7 bases remained unmatched. Written as DNA, the CDR3 is TGTGCCACCAGCAGAGAAGGCGGACAGGGGGCTGTGCAGTACTTC. Translation gives CATSREGGQGAVQYF.

The chain uses TRBV7-8 and TRBJ2-3; the match to TRBD2 covers 12 bases. This CDR3 region has 18 residues. The V and J ends lost 1 base and 2 bases, in that order; junction bases with no gene match: 7. CDR1 and CDR2 (germline): SGHVS, FQNEAQ. The CDR3: CASSLGNGLAGFTDTQYF. DNA for the CDR3: TGTGCCAGCAGCTTAGGGAACGGACTAGCGGGGTTCACAGATACGCAGTATTTT.